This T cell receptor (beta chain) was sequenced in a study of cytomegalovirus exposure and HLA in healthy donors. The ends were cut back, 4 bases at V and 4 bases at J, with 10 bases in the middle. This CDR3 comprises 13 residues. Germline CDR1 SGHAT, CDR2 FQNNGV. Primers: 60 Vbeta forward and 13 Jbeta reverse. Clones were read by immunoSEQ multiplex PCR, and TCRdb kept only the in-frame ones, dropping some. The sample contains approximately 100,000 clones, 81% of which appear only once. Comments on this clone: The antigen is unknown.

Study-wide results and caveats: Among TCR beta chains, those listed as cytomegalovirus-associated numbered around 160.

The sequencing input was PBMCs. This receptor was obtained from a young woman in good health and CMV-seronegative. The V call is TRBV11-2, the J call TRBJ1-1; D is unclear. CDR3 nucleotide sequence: TGTGCCAGCAGCTCAGGCCCCGCCACTGAAGCTTTCTTT. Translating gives CASSSGPATEAFF.